The 15 T cell receptor beta chains given below trace back to one sample, sequenced in a study of CD8 T cells in ankylosing spondylitis. From the 5' RACE reads, TCRdb called clonotypes with MiXCR, one entry per CDR3 protein. The sample lists more than 150,000 distinct CDR3 sequences, around a tenth occurring once. Input material: blood, either unsorted or a sorted T cell fraction (not recorded which). The receptors shown here come from a male donor with ankylosing spondylitis or in good health (not recorded which).

This clonotype was found many times. The chain employs TRBV9 and TRBJ2-1; 9 bases fit TRBD2. CDR3 length: 20 amino acids. V lost 0 bases and J lost 8; bases outside the gene matches: 21. CDR1 and CDR2 (germline): SGDLS, YYNGEE. The CDR3 loop reads CASSVAGGSAAGGPGDEQFF. Here the CDR3 DNA reads TGTGCCAGCAGCGTAGCGGGGGGCAGCGCGGCGGGAGGGCCAGGCGATGAGCAGTTCTTC.

This clonotype was found many times. This chain links TRBV10-3 with TRBJ2-5; D gene unclear. CDR3 size: 13 residues. The germline V gene encodes CDR1 ENHRY and CDR2 SYGVKD. Trimming removed 8 bases at V and 0 bases at J, with 10 bases between. CDR3 sequence: CAIGYRYQETQYF. The CDR3 DNA reads as TGTGCCATCGGCTATAGATACCAAGAGACCCAGTACTTC.

Details on this clonotype: One junction end does not reproduce the germline sequence, and a read error may be involved. The chain employs TRBV18 and TRBJ2-7, with unresolved D. The CDR3 runs to 15 residues. Germline CDR1 KGHSH, CDR2 LQKENI. The CDR3 here is CANSPTRINSYEQYF. CDR3 in DNA: TGTGCCAACTCACCTACTCGGATCAACTCCTACGAGCAGTACTTC. Filled out from reference TRBV18 and TRBJ2-7, the complete variable domain reads NAGVMQNPRHLVRRRGQEARLRCSPMKGHSHVYWYRQLPEEGLKFMVYLQKENIIDESGMPKERFSAEFPKEGPSILRIQQVVRGDSAAYFCANSPTRINSYEQYFGPGTRLTVT.

This clonotype was observed many times. V gene TRBV25-1 combines with J gene TRBJ1-2; tentative D call: TRBD1 (6 bases). In germline, CDR1 is MGHDK, CDR2 SYGVNS. This CDR3 spans 14 amino acids. V gave up 2 bases and J gave up 3 bases, with 10 bases separating them. The CDR3, as DNA: TGTGCCAGCAGTGAACCTTGGACAGACTATGGCTACACCTTC. This translates into CASSEPWTDYGYTF.

The chain is built from TRBV18 and TRBJ2-7; weak D call: TRBD2 (6 bases). The CDR3 has 14 residues. From germline, CDR1 is KGHSH and CDR2 LQKENI. V lost 2 bases, J lost 0 bases, and 8 bases lay in between. Here the CDR3 reads CASSPLGGSYEQYF. The CDR3 coding sequence is TGTGCCAGCTCACCATTGGGGGGCTCCTACGAGCAGTACTTC. The variable domain in full, with the rest retrieved from reference TRBV18 and TRBJ2-7, is NAGVMQNPRHLVRRRGQEARLRCSPMKGHSHVYWYRQLPEEGLKFMVYLQKENIIDESGMPKERFSAEFPKEGPSILRIQQVVRGDSAAYFCASSPLGGSYEQYFGPGTRLTVT.

This clonotype was counted ten times or more. The chain uses TRBV12-3 or TRBV12-4 and TRBJ2-7, with a tentative D call TRBD1 (6 bases). The CDR3 runs 15 residues. V lost 2 bases and J lost 0, with 11 bases in between. This CDR3 reads CASSLRQGLSYEQYF. DNA for the CDR3: TGTGCCAGCAGTTTAAGGCAGGGGCTCTCCTACGAGCAGTACTTC.

The chain couples TRBV6-1 to TRBJ2-3, with a possible D match to TRBD1 (5 bases). CDR1 and CDR2 (germline): MNHNS, SASEGT. Trimming removed 5 bases at V and 5 bases at J, with 17 bases between. The CDR3 covers 15 residues. The CDR3 region has the DNA TGTGCCAGCAGTATTGATGGTCCCCAGGGAGATACGCAGTATTTT. This sequence encodes CASSIDGPQGDTQYF.

This clonotype has just a few counts. V usage is TRBV14 and J usage is TRBJ2-1; a possible D gene is TRBD1 (5 bases). This CDR3 is 16 amino acids long. Looked up from germline, CDR1 is SGHDN and CDR2 is FVKESK. Trimming removed 0 bases from V and 3 bases from J, with 12 bases in between. In DNA form, the CDR3 reads TGTGCCAGCAGCCAAGATCGTCAGGGTATCTACAATGAGCAGTTCTTC. Translated: CASSQDRQGIYNEQFF. The variable domain in full, with the rest retrieved from reference TRBV14 and TRBJ2-1, is EAGVTQFPSHSVIEKGQTVTLRCDPISGHDNLYWYRRVMGKEIKFLLHFVKESKQDESGMPNNRFLAERTGGTYSTLKVQPAELEDSGVYFCASSQDRQGIYNEQFFGPGTRLTVL.

This clonotype was seen ten or more times. The chain is built from TRBV3-1 and TRBJ2-1; no definite D call. CDR3 length: 12 residues. Germline CDR1 and CDR2: LGHDT and YNNKEL (reference sequence). V was shortened by 7 bases and J by 9 bases, with 13 bases between the two germline ends. The CDR3 sequence: CASNLNGREQFF. Here the CDR3 DNA reads TGTGCCAGCAACCTAAACGGACGTGAGCAGTTCTTC.

In this sample, this clonotype turned up a few times. The chain links TRBV2 to TRBJ2-3; TRBD2 matches at 8 bases. The ends lost 2 bases at V and 8 bases at J; junction bases unmatched: 9. Germline CDR1 SNHLY, CDR2 FYNNEI. The CDR3 is 15 residues long. CDR3 DNA: TGTGCCAGCAGTGAACTGGGACTAGAATTGGGTACGCAGTATTTT. Protein: CASSELGLELGTQYF.

Only a few counts were recorded for this clonotype. This chain uses TRBV12-3 or TRBV12-4 with TRBJ2-2, with D unclear. This CDR3 has 13 amino acids. Trimming removed 3 bases at V and 5 bases at J, with 7 bases between. CDR3 in DNA: TGTGCCAGCAGTTTGGGCGAGACCGGGGAGCTGTTTTTT. It codes for CASSLGETGELFF.

The CDR3 here is CASSTNLQVDGNTIYF. The CDR3 nucleotides read TGTGCCAGCAGCACTAACCTGCAGGTGGATGGAAACACCATATATTTT. This chain links TRBV7-8 with TRBJ1-3, with unresolved D. Trimming cost V 5 bases and J 3 bases, with 17 bases left between them. The CDR3 loop spans 16 amino acids. CDR1 SGHVS and CDR2 FQNEAQ come from the germline V gene.

CDR3 protein: CASSQAAPGGDIGGYTF. Written as DNA, the CDR3 is TGCGCCAGCAGCCAAGCTGCCCCAGGGGGCGACATTGGTGGCTACACCTTC. This chain joins TRBV4-3 and TRBJ1-2; 8 bases line up with TRBD1. The junction had 14 bases not matched to a gene; V was cut back by 1 base and J by 7 bases. The germline V gene has CDR1 LGHNA and CDR2 YSLEER. CDR3 length equals 17 residues.

This clonotype was counted many times. The chain employs TRBV3-1 and TRBJ2-1, with D possibly matching TRBD2 (6 bases). Trimming took 0 bases from V and 4 from J, leaving 10 bases between them. Germline assignment: CDR1 LGHDT and CDR2 YNNKEL (reference sequence). The CDR3 is 15 amino acids. CDR3 protein: CASSQDRGNYNEQFF. The DNA for the CDR3 is TGTGCCAGCAGCCAAGATCGGGGGAATTACAATGAGCAGTTCTTC.

This clonotype has at least ten counts. The V gene is TRBV9, the J gene TRBJ1-2; weak D call: TRBD1 (6 bases). The CDR3 is 15 residues long. CDR1 and CDR2 from the germline V gene are SGDLS and YYNGEE. Deletions cut 4 bases from V and 4 bases from J, with 17 bases between. The CDR3 sequence: CASSSNPRGTYGYTF. The CDR3, as DNA: TGTGCCAGCAGCTCCAATCCCAGGGGTACCTATGGCTACACCTTC.